What follows describes a single T cell receptor (beta chain). The CDR3 totals 14 residues. Germline V gives CDR1 GTSNPN, CDR2 SVGIG (reference sequence). Deletions cut 1 base from V and 3 bases from J, with 12 bases between. Repertoires were generated with immunoSEQ multiplex PCR, while TCRdb's copy carries only in-frame clones and drops some. The sample carries 50,000 to 55,000 clones, more than 75% recorded once. The data were taken from a study of OX40 agonist ivuxolimab in advanced cancers. This clonotype was sampled from an adult with an advanced solid tumor such as melanoma, head and neck, liver or kidney cancer. The chain employs TRBV30 and TRBJ1-1; D is uncertain. The sample here was CD4+ or CD8+ T cells sorted from blood, taken in a trial of the OX40 agonist ivuxolimab. In nucleotides, the CDR3 is TGTGCCTGGAGTGCAAGAGGGCCGCACACTGAAGCTTTCTTT. Translation: CAWSARGPHTEAFF.